The next 10 T cell receptor beta chains were all read from a single sample in a study of blood T cell repertoires in COVID-19 (dated by TCRdb to 2018 to 2021). Libraries were built with the immunoSEQ multiplex PCR assay. The table comes from immuneACCESS by way of TCRdb, which keeps in-frame sequences with V and J called. Part of the clones is missing from these tables; in studies checked, under half for an unresolved V gene and the rest for unknown reasons. Across this sample there are about 130,000 clones, with 60% to 80% seen only once. The ten largest clones capture around 2% of the sample. Sequencing was performed on peripheral blood. These receptors all come from a woman in her 70s with acute or convalescent COVID-19.

CDR3 region: CASGRTIGQPQHF. DNA of the CDR3: TGTGCTAGTGGCCGGACAATCGGTCAGCCCCAGCATTTT. The chain combines TRBV12-5 with TRBJ1-5; maybe TRBD1 (5 bases). This CDR3 region has 13 residues. V was shortened by 6 bases and J by 6 bases, with 12 bases between the two germline ends. Germline CDR1 LGHNT, CDR2 FRNRAP.

The rearrangement uses TRBV5-1 and TRBJ2-5, with 9 bases aligning to TRBD1. Germline V gene lookup returns CDR1 SGHRS and CDR2 YFSETQ. V was pared by 4 bases and J by 0 bases, with 10 bases of the junction left unmatched. The CDR3 spans 17 residues. The CDR3 sequence is CASSLWGQGKYQETQYF. CDR3 nucleotide sequence: TGCGCCAGCAGCCTATGGGGACAGGGAAAGTACCAAGAGACCCAGTACTTC. Full variable domain (missing parts from reference TRBV5-1 and TRBJ2-5): KAGVTQTPRYLIKTRGQQVTLSCSPISGHRSVSWYQQTPGQGLQFLFEYFSETQRNKGNFPGRFSGRQFSNSRSEMNVSTLELGDSALYLCASSLWGQGKYQETQYFGPGTRLLVL.

The chain uses TRBV7-2 and TRBJ2-7; TRBD1 matches 12 bases. Germline CDR1 reads SGHTA; CDR2 reads FQGNSA. The CDR3 is made up of 16 amino acids. J gave up 3 bases and V 0 bases, and 3 bases lay outside the gene matches. This CDR3 is CASSLAGTGGFYEQYF. The DNA for the CDR3 is TGTGCCAGCAGCTTAGCGGGGACAGGGGGCTTCTACGAGCAGTACTTC.

In DNA, the CDR3 is TGTGCCATCAGTGAAGGGGGTTACACTGAAGCTTTCTTT. This translates into CAISEGGYTEAFF. The chain couples TRBV10-3 to TRBJ1-1; TRBD1 is a possible D gene (6 bases). V was cut by 3 bases and J by 3 bases, with 8 bases left in between. Germline assignment: CDR1 ENHRY and CDR2 SYGVKD. The CDR3 is made up of 13 amino acids.

The V and J genes are TRBV5-1 and TRBJ1-4; 7 positions match TRBD1. Trimming at V came to 4 bases and at J to 5 bases, leaving 8 bases not matched to a gene. There are 15 residues in the CDR3. Germline CDR1 reads SGHRS; CDR2 reads YFSETQ. In DNA, the CDR3 is TGCGCCAGCAGCGGGTCTGGACAGGCAAATGAAAAACTGTTTTTT. This gives the protein CASSGSGQANEKLFF.

This clone has a handful of counts. The CDR3, as DNA: TGTGCCAGCAGCTCGGGATGGACAGGGGGGAGTCAGCCCCAGCATTTT. Amino acids: CASSSGWTGGSQPQHF. This chain uses TRBV28 with TRBJ1-5; 10 positions match TRBD1. Germline CDR1 is MDHEN and CDR2 is SYDVKM. This CDR3 comprises 16 residues. The V segment lost 6 bases and the J segment 6 bases; nucleotides outside the gene matches: 11.

The rearrangement joins TRBV29-1 to TRBJ2-2, with TRBD2 identical over 13 bases. The ends lost 5 bases at V and 6 bases at J; junction bases unmatched: 12. The CDR3 is 17 residues long. Germline CDR1 is SQVTM and CDR2 is ANQGSEA. CDR3 sequence (DNA): TGCAGCGTTCGGTCGACCACTAGCGGGAGGGGGTCCGGGGAGCTGTTTTTT. Translation gives CSVRSTTSGRGSGELFF.

The V gene is TRBV6-1, the J gene TRBJ1-2; 11 bases are shared with TRBD1. V lost 2 bases and J lost 8; bases outside the gene matches: 13. CDR3 length: 17 amino acids. The germline gives CDR1 MNHNS, CDR2 SASEGT. CDR3 in DNA: TGTGCCAGCAGTGAATTCGGGCCTTCTGGGACAGGGGGAGGCTACACCTTC. This gives the protein CASSEFGPSGTGGGYTF.

This clone was observed once. CDR3 DNA sequence: TGTGCCAGCAGCGCTTACAGGGAAAACACCATATATTTT. It yields the protein CASSAYRENTIYF. This chain uses TRBV9 with TRBJ1-3, with D perhaps matching TRBD1 (6 bases). The CDR3 contains 13 residues. Germline assignment: CDR1 SGDLS and CDR2 YYNGEE. Trimming removed 3 bases at V and 6 bases at J, with 10 bases between.

The chain employs TRBV19 and TRBJ1-5; D uncertain. The CDR3 is made up of 15 amino acids. With 7 bases removed from V and 5 bases from J, the gap between germline ends came to 18 bases. Germline V gene sequence: CDR1 LNHDA, CDR2 SQIVND (reference sequence). The DNA for the CDR3 is TGTGCCAGTACCAAAAACCCGGACGGGGATCAGCCCCAGCATTTT. As protein: CASTKNPDGDQPQHF.